The clone carrying this T cell receptor (beta chain) was counted between two and nine times. The data were taken from a study of metastatic and nonmetastatic thyroid tumors. Study as a whole: Samples came from malignant and benign thyroid patients, and repertoires were compared across blood and tumor or nodule tissue.

TCRdb re-processed the PCR reads through MiXCR. The profile shows 17,000 or so clones, 20% to 25% of them singletons. Patients underwent thyroid surgery, and none had received any treatment before it. The sequencing input was tumor tissue. The receptor comes from a female donor with papillary thyroid cancer or a benign thyroid nodule (not recorded which). Some clones in this sample may be carry-over from other donors' samples.

The CDR3, as DNA: TGTGCCCCCCTCGGGGTAGCCTACGAGCAGTACTTC. Protein sequence: CAPLGVAYEQYF. V and J are TRBV28 and TRBJ2-7; D is perhaps TRBD2 (5 bases). Germline V gene lookup returns CDR1 MDHEN and CDR2 SYDVKM. Trimming shortened V by 11 bases and J by 2 bases, and 13 bases separated the two germline ends. The CDR3 loop spans 12 amino acids.